These T cell receptor beta chains were read from a single sample in a study of blood T cell repertoires in COVID-19. The assay was immunoSEQ multiplex PCR, and TCRdb's table has in-frame clones only and misses some. The top ten hold about 1.7% of the sample, which has 200,000 to 300,000 clones, approximately 84% seen once. The sample consisted of PBMCs or T cells enriched from blood (not recorded which). Receptor source: a man aged 35 to 55 who had recovered from COVID-19. Each CDR3 is given with its conserved first and last residue. Fields, in order: J gene, D gene, V gene, clone size, CDR3 protein, CDR3 DNA. A D gene is named only where the DNA matches it firmly. Not every row has a clone size; where given, it reads once, few, many or a size class.

TRBJ1-3 - TRBV19 - CATQRGGSGNTIYF TGTGCCACCCAGAGGGGGGGCTCTGGAAACACCATATATTTT
TRBJ2-7 TRBD1 TRBV5-4 once CASSPSSTGAHEQYF TGTGCCAGCAGCCCCTCCTCAACAGGGGCCCACGAGCAGTACTTC
TRBJ2-3 TRBD2 TRBV11-3 - CASSSGWTSGSTDTQYF TGTGCCAGCAGCTCAGGGTGGACTAGCGGGAGCACAGATACGCAGTATTTT
TRBJ1-1 - TRBV27 once CASTLRAGGAEAFF TGTGCCAGCACCCTCCGAGCGGGGGGCGCTGAAGCTTTCTTT
TRBJ2-7 TRBD2 TRBV19 once CASSIGLAGGPHEQYF TGTGCCAGTAGTATAGGACTAGCGGGAGGTCCCCACGAGCAGTACTTC
TRBJ1-5 TRBD1 TRBV15 - CATGTGVNQPQHF TGTGCCACCGGGACAGGGGTGAATCAGCCCCAGCATTTT
TRBJ2-1 - TRBV7-3 - CASSLIHLQGNEQFF TGTGCCAGCAGCCTCATCCACCTACAGGGCAATGAGCAGTTCTTC
TRBJ2-2 - TRBV10-3 - CAIEGLATGELFF TGTGCCATCGAGGGACTGGCGACCGGGGAGCTGTTTTTT
TRBJ2-5 - TRBV10-3 once CAISGLSQEAQYF TGTGCCATCAGTGGACTCTCGCAAGAGGCCCAGTACTTC
TRBJ2-1 TRBD2 TRBV4-2 - CASSQKDQGLAGASSYNEQFF TGTGCCAGCAGCCAAAAAGATCAGGGACTAGCGGGGGCCAGCTCCTACAATGAGCAGTTCTTC
TRBJ2-4 TRBD1 TRBV4-1 - CASSQGPGQRNIQYF TGCGCCAGCAGCCAGGGACCGGGACAGAGAAACATTCAGTACTTC
TRBJ1-4 - TRBV9 - CASSEVAGKLFF TGTGCCAGCAGCGAGGTGGCGGGAAAACTGTTTTTT
TRBJ2-7 - TRBV4-2 - CASSQAPDGKGEQYF TGTGCCAGCAGCCAAGCCCCTGACGGTAAGGGGGAGCAGTACTTC
TRBJ1-1 - TRBV21-1 - CASSTCTGGAGEAFF TGTGCCAGCAGCACCTGCACAGGGGGGGCAGGTGAAGCTTTCTTT
TRBJ1-5 - TRBV19 - CASMGGGGSQPQHF TGTGCCAGTATGGGAGGGGGGGGTAGTCAGCCCCAGCATTTT
TRBJ1-2 - TRBV27 - CASSPTDTLGGYTF TGTGCCAGCAGTCCCACGGACACCTTGGGGGGCTACACCTTC
TRBJ1-2 TRBD1 TRBV5-1 - CASSFGTGVANYGYTF TGCGCCAGCAGCTTCGGGACAGGGGTAGCTAACTATGGCTACACCTTC
TRBJ1-2 - TRBV4-1 - CASSQDRGQGGEGNYGYTF TGCGCCAGCAGCCAAGATAGAGGGCAGGGAGGTGAAGGTAACTATGGCTACACCTTC
TRBJ2-7 TRBD1 TRBV6-6 - CASGGTGASEQYF TGTGCCAGCGGTGGGACAGGCGCCTCCGAGCAGTACTTC
TRBJ1-6 TRBD1 TRBV10-3 - CAISGTGDSPLHF TGTGCCATCAGCGGGACAGGGGATTCACCCCTCCACTTT
TRBJ1-5 - TRBV19 - CASSQQHSNQPQHF TGTGCCAGTAGTCAACAGCATAGCAATCAGCCCCAGCATTTT
TRBJ2-2 - TRBV27 - CASNAGRRVSELFF TGTGCCAGCAACGCGGGAAGGAGGGTTTCGGAGCTGTTTTTT
TRBJ2-3 TRBD2 TRBV7-2 - CASSWTSGGSDTQYF TGTGCCAGCAGCTGGACTAGCGGGGGATCAGATACGCAGTATTTT
TRBJ2-7 - TRBV28 - CASRGLSDYEQYF TGTGCCAGCAGAGGACTATCCGACTACGAGCAGTACTTC
TRBJ1-4 TRBD1 TRBV18 - CASSTTGGNSNEKLFF TGTGCCAGCTCAACAACAGGGGGCAACTCGAATGAAAAACTGTTTTTT
TRBJ1-5 TRBD1 TRBV4-3 - CASSQGTGEHQPQHF TGCGCCAGCAGCCAAGGGACAGGGGAACATCAGCCCCAGCATTTT
TRBJ1-1 - TRBV19 - CASSISAARTEAFF TGTGCCAGTAGTATATCGGCCGCCAGGACTGAAGCTTTCTTT
TRBJ2-5 - TRBV6-5 - CATEGPEGETQYF TGTGCCACAGAGGGCCCGGAGGGAGAGACCCAGTACTTC
TRBJ2-2 - TRBV5-4 many CASSSATGFAGELFF TGTGCCAGCAGCTCGGCCACAGGGTTCGCCGGGGAGCTGTTTTTT
TRBJ1-3 TRBD1 TRBV6-8 - CASSSDRVRGNTIYF TGTGCCAGCAGTTCGGACAGGGTGAGAGGAAACACCATATATTTT
TRBJ2-1 - TRBV12-5 - CASGLPRQEQFF TGTGCTAGTGGTTTGCCGCGACAGGAGCAGTTCTTC
TRBJ1-1 - TRBV3-1/TRBV3-2 - CASSRRQEVTEAFF TGTGCCAGCAGCCGCAGACAGGAGGTCACTGAAGCTTTCTTT
TRBJ2-1 - TRBV13 - CASSRPPWLAHEQFF TGTGCCAGCAGCCGCCCCCCCTGGTTAGCTCATGAGCAGTTCTTC
TRBJ2-7 TRBD1 TRBV10-3 - CAISGTGDLYEQYF TGTGCCATCAGTGGTACAGGGGATCTCTACGAGCAGTACTTC
TRBJ2-7 TRBD1 TRBV19 - CASTSGQGARQYF TGTGCCAGTACTTCCGGACAGGGGGCTCGGCAGTACTTC
TRBJ2-1 TRBD2 TRBV2 - CAKTPTSGRTNEQFF TGTGCCAAAACCCCGACTAGCGGGAGGACGAATGAGCAGTTCTTC
TRBJ1-2 TRBD1 TRBV9 - CASSLHPGQLFDGYTF TGTGCCAGCAGCCTTCATCCGGGACAGCTCTTCGATGGCTACACCTTC
TRBJ2-2 TRBD2 TRBV6-6 - CASGLADTGELFF TGTGCCAGCGGGCTAGCGGACACCGGGGAGCTGTTTTTT
TRBJ2-6 - TRBV6-5 - CASSLPPANVLTF TGTGCCAGCAGCCTCCCCCCGGCCAACGTCCTGACTTTC
TRBJ2-4 - TRBV24-1 - CATSAADSTGIQYF TGTGCCACCAGTGCCGCGGACAGTACGGGCATTCAGTACTTC
TRBJ2-7 TRBD1 TRBV30 - CAWIQQGAYEQYF TGTGCCTGGATACAACAGGGGGCGTACGAGCAGTACTTC
TRBJ2-3 TRBD2 TRBV7-7 - CASSFERGPTDTQYF TGTGCTAGCAGCTTCGAGCGGGGGCCTACAGATACGCAGTATTTT
TRBJ2-3 - TRBV4-3 - CASSQGLSVGDTQYF TGCGCCAGCAGCCAAGGACTTTCGGTGGGAGATACGCAGTATTTT